The TCR beta chain under discussion was sequenced for a study of T cells in Graves' hyperthyroidism and ophthalmopathy. General study results and limits: Most thyroid clonotypes expanded above 0.001 were also detected in blood.

The germline CDR1 and CDR2 sequences are SNHLY and FYNNEI. V was clipped by 0 bases and J by 8 bases, with 10 bases between them. There are 13 residues in the CDR3. Isolation of PBMCs was performed on 10 ml fresh peripheral blood. For this clonotype: As yet, its antigen is unknown.

The CDR3 regions of TCR beta were amplified from RNA transcripts. Researchers ran a first-round RT-PCR on the TCR CDR3 using the HTBI primer set. TCRdb redid the calling of the multiplex PCR reads with MiXCR, one entry per CDR3 protein. The sample lists about 600,000 distinct CDR3 sequences; 13% to 15% were seen once. The TCR comes from a woman between 18 and 29 years old with Graves' ophthalmopathy. The rearrangement joins TRBV2 to TRBJ1-2; D gene ambiguous. The sequenced sample consisted of blood. The CDR3 DNA reads as TGTGCCAGCAGTGAAGCCTTGCGCGAGGGCTACACCTTC. As protein: CASSEALREGYTF.